The source of this T cell receptor (beta chain) is a study of response to subunit inactivated influenza vaccine. Points from the study as a whole: Authors suggested each seasonal flu vaccination may recruit only limited numbers of new T cells.

With 6 bases clipped from V and 1 base from J, the junction kept 4 bases outside the gene matches. Germline V CDR1 and CDR2: ENHRY, SYGVKD. The CDR3 covers 14 residues. Remarks on this clonotype: What it binds is not known.

MiXCR was run by TCRdb on the RT-PCR reads, yielding one entry per CDR3 protein. The sample lists more than 450,000 distinct CDR3 sequences, approximately 12% occurring once. The V gene is TRBV10-3, the J gene TRBJ2-7, with 9 nucleotides matching TRBD1. This TCR was sampled from a man aged 45-60 years who received an inactivated influenza vaccine. Material: PBMCs from blood, obtained on the day of vaccination. The CDR3 DNA is TGTGCCATCAGCCGGGGACAGGGTTCCTACGAGCAGTACTTC. This sequence encodes CAISRGQGSYEQYF.